The entry that follows covers one TCR beta chain sequence. V was trimmed by 0 bases and J by 1 base, leaving 5 bases between them. Germline CDR1 reads MGHDK; CDR2 reads SYGVNS. This CDR3 is built from 14 residues. This sample stems from a study of blood T cell repertoires in COVID-19. Across the study: Samples representing acute and convalescent COVID-19 were sourced from the United States, Italy and Spain. T cells, B-cell-depleted T cells, or PBMCs provided the cDNA or gDNA that served as material.

In the authors' methods: The authors estimated nucleated cell counts from reference gene primer amplification. Clones were sequenced by immunoSEQ multiplex PCR, and TCRdb holds only the in-frame ones, with some missing. The V and J calls and clone size come from that table; D and trimming were worked out from the DNA. The table lists roughly 260,000 clones, more than 85% of them singletons. The TCR comes from a person aged 18 to 29 with COVID-19, enrolled during active disease. The material sequenced was peripheral blood. The chain joins TRBV25-1 to TRBJ2-3; D call uncertain. The CDR3 region has the DNA TGTGCCAGCAGTGAATACAGCGGCACAGATACGCAGTATTTT. This codes for CASSEYSGTDTQYF.